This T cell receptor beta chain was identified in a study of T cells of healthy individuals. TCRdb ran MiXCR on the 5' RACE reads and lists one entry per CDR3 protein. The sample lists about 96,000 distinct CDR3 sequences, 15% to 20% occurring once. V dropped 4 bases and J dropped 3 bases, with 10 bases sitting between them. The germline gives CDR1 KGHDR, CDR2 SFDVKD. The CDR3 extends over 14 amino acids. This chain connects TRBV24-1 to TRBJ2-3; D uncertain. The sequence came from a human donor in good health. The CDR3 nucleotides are TGTGCCACCAGTGACTACACCTGGACAGATACGCAGTATTTT. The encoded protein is CATSDYTWTDTQYF.